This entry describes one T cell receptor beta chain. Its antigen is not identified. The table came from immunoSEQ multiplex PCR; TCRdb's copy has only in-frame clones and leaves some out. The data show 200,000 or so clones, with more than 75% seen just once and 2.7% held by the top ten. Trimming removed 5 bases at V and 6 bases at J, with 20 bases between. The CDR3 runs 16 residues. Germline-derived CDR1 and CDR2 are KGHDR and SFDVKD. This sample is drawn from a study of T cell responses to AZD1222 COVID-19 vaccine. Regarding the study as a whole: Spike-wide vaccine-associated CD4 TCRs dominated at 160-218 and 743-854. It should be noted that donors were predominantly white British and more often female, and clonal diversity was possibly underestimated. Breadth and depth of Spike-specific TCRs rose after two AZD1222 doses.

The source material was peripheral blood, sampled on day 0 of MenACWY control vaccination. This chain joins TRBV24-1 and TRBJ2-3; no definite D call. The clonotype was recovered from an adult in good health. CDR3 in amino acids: CATSAGDLTNRDTQYF. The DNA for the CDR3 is TGTGCCACCAGTGCCGGAGACCTAACAAATCGGGATACGCAGTATTTT.